This TCR beta chain was observed in a study of blood T cell repertoires in COVID-19. In the study overall: The samples span acute and convalescent COVID-19 from the United States, Italy and Spain.

Original methodology: Estimates of nucleated cell counts were drawn from the amplification of reference gene primers. The repertoire was sequenced with immunoSEQ multiplex PCR; TCRdb's copy has only in-frame clones and lacks some. V and J calls and clone size follow that table, whereas D and trimming were derived from the DNA. The data show 60,000 to 85,000 clones, with approximately 84% seen just once and roughly 11% held by the top ten. The CDR3 extends over 16 amino acids. V lost 1 base and J lost 3; bases outside the gene matches: 4. Germline CDR1 and CDR2: SGHAT and FQNNGV. This TCR was recovered from a man aged 60 to 75 with COVID-19, enrolled during active disease. The V call is TRBV11-2, the J call TRBJ2-3; TRBD2 matches at 10 bases. Sequenced input: peripheral blood. The CDR3 DNA sequence: TGTGCCAGCAGCTTAGCTCTAGCGGGAGTTACAGATACGCAGTATTTT. Encoded protein: CASSLALAGVTDTQYF.